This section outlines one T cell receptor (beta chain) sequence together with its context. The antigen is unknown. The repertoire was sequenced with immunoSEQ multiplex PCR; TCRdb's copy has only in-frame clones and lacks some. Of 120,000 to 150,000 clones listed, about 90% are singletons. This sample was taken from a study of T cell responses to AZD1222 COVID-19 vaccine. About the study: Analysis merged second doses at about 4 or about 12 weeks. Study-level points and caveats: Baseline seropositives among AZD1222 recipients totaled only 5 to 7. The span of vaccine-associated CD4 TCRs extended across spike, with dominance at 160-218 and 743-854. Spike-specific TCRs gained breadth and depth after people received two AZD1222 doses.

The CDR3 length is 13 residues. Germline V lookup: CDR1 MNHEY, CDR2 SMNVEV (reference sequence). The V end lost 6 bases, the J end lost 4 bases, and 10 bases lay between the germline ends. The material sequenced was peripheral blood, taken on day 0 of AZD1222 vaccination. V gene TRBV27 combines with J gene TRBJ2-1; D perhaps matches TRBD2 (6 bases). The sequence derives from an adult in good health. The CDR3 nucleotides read TGTGCCAGCAGGTCGGAGGGTTACAATGAGCAGTTCTTC. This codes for CASRSEGYNEQFF.